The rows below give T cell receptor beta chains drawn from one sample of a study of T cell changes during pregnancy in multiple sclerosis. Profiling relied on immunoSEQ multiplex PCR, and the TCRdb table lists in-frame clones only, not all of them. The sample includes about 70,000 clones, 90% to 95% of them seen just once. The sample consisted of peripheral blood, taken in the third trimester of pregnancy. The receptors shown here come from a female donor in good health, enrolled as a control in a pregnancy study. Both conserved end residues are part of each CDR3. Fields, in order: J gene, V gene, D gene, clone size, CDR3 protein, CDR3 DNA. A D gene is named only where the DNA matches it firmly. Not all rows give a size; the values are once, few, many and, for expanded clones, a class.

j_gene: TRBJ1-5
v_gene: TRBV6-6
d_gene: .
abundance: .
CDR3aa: CASSWGVGVNQPQHF
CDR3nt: TGTGCCAGCAGTTGGGGAGTCGGGGTAAATCAGCCCCAGCATTTT

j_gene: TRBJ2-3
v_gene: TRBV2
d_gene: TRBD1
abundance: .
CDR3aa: CASGTVGTDTQYF
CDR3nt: TGTGCCAGCGGGACAGTGGGCACAGATACGCAGTATTTT

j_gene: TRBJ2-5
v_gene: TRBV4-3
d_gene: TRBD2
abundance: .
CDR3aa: CASSQEGSGGPGETQYF
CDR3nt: TGCGCCAGCAGCCAAGAGGGTAGCGGGGGGCCTGGGGAGACCCAGTACTTC

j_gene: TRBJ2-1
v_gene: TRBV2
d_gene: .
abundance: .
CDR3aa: CASTGGNEQFF
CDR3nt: TGTGCCAGCACCGGAGGTAATGAGCAGTTCTTC

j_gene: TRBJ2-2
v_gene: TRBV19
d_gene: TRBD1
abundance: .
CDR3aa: CASRTGVAGELFF
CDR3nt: TGTGCCAGTAGGACAGGGGTCGCCGGGGAGCTGTTTTTT

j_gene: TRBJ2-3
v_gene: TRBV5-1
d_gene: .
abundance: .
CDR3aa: CASSLGGPTDTQYF
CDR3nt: TGCGCCAGCAGCTTGGGGGGCCCCACAGATACGCAGTATTTT

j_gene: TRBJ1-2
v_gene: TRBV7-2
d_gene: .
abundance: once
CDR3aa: CASSLYQGGYTF
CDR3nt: TGTGCCAGCAGCTTATACCAGGGCGGCTACACCTTC

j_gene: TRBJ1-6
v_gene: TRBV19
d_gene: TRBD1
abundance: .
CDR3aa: CASTPPGQGSPLHF
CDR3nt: TGTGCCAGTACCCCCCCGGGACAGGGGTCACCCCTCCACTTT

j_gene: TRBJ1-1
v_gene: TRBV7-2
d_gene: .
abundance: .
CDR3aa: CASRPGGGSEAFF
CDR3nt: TGTGCCAGCAGACCAGGCGGGGGGTCTGAAGCTTTCTTT

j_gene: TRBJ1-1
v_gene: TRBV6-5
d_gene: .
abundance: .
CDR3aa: CASRRQDLKNTEAFF
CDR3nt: TGTGCCAGCAGGAGACAGGACCTTAAGAACACTGAAGCTTTCTTT

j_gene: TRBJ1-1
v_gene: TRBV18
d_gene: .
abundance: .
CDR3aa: CASSPPSVTEAFF
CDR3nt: TGTGCCAGCTCACCCCCATCGGTCACTGAAGCTTTCTTT

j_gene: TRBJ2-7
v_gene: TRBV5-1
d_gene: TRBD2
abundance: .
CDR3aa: CASRFSGGPLYEQYF
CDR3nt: TGCGCCAGCAGGTTTAGCGGGGGACCACTCTACGAGCAGTACTTC

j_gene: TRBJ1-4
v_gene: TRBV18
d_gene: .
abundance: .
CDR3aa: CASSPRAGNEKLFF
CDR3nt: TGTGCCAGCTCACCAAGGGCAGGGAATGAAAAACTGTTTTTT

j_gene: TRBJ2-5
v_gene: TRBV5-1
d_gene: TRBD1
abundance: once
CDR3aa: CASSRTGEETQYF
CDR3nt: TGCGCCAGCAGCCGGACAGGGGAAGAGACCCAGTACTTC

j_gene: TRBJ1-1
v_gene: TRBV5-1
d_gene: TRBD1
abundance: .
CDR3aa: CASSYGTGGRTEAFF
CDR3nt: TGCGCCAGCAGCTATGGGACAGGGGGCAGGACTGAAGCTTTCTTT

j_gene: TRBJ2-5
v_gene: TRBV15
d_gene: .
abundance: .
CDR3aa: CATSRETGGETQYF
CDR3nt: TGTGCCACCAGCAGGGAGACAGGAGGAGAGACCCAGTACTTC

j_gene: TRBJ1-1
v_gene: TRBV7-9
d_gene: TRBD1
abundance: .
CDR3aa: CASSFAGGTEAFF
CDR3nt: TGTGCCAGCAGCTTTGCAGGGGGGACTGAAGCTTTCTTT

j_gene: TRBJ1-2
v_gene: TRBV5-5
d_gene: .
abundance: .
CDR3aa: CASSPDFNYGYTF
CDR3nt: TGTGCCAGCAGCCCGGACTTCAACTATGGCTACACCTTC

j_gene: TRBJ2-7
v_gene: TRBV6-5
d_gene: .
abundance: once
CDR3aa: CASTQGREQYF
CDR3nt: TGTGCCAGCACCCAGGGGCGCGAGCAGTACTTC

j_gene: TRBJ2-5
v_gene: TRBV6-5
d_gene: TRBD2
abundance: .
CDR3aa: CASSPERGGRETQYF
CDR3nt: TGTGCCAGCAGTCCCGAGCGGGGGGGCCGAGAGACCCAGTACTTC

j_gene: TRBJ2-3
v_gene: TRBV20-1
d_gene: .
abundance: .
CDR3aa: CSARVGDTQYF
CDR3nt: TGCAGTGCTAGGGTCGGGGATACGCAGTATTTT

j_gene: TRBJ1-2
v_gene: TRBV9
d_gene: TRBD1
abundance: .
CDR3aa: CASSVIGEGAGGYTF
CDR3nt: TGTGCCAGCAGCGTAATAGGCGAGGGGGCGGGAGGCTACACCTTC

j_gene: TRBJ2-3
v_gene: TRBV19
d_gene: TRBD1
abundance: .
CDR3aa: CASSIGQGADTQYF
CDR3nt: TGTGCCAGTAGTATAGGTCAGGGGGCAGATACGCAGTATTTT

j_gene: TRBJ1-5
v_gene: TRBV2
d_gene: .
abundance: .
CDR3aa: CASSAGTNQPQHF
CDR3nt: TGTGCCAGCAGTGCAGGAACAAATCAGCCCCAGCATTTT

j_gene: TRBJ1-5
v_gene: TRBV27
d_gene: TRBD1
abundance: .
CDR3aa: CASSFRGQQPQHF
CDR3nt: TGTGCCAGCAGTTTCAGGGGGCAACAGCCCCAGCATTTT

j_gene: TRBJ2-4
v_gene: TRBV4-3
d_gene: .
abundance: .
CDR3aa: CASSQESGWVDKNIQYF
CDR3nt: TGCGCCAGCAGCCAAGAATCAGGGTGGGTTGACAAAAACATTCAGTACTTC

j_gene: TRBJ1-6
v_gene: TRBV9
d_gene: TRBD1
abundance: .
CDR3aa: CASSGQGSSYNSPLHF
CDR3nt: TGTGCCAGCAGCGGACAGGGAAGCTCCTATAATTCACCCCTCCACTTT

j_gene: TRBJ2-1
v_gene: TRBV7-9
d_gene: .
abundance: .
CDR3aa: CASSLVGRGEQFF
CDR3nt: TGTGCCAGCAGCTTAGTCGGTCGTGGTGAGCAGTTCTTC

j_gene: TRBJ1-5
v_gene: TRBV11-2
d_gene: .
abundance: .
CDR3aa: CASSLVVQHESPQHF
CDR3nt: TGTGCCAGCAGCTTAGTTGTACAGCATGAGAGTCCCCAGCATTTT

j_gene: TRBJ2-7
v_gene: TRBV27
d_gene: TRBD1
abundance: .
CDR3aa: CASSPRQGAHEQYF
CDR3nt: TGTGCCAGCAGTCCCCGACAGGGGGCCCACGAGCAGTACTTC

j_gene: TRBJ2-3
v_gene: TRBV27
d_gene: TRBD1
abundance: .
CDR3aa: CASSSPSSGQGIDTQYF
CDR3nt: TGTGCCAGCAGTTCTCCTTCGTCGGGACAGGGGATAGATACGCAGTATTTT

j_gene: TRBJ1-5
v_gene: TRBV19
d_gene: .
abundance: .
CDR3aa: CASSRLGTYSNQPQHF
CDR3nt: TGTGCCAGTAGCCGACTGGGGACATATAGCAATCAGCCCCAGCATTTT

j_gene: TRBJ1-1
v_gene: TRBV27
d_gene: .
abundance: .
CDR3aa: CASGALSATEAFF
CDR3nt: TGTGCCAGCGGGGCCCTCAGTGCCACTGAAGCTTTCTTT

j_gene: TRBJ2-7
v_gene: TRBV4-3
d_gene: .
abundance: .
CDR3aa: CASSHHNRGGVDEQYF
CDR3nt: TGCGCCAGCAGCCATCACAACAGGGGGGGGGTCGACGAGCAGTACTTC

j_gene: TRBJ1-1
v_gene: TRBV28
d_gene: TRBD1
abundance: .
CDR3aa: CASSLRDRGFPNTEAFF
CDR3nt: TGTGCCAGCAGTCTCCGGGACAGGGGTTTTCCTAACACTGAAGCTTTCTTT

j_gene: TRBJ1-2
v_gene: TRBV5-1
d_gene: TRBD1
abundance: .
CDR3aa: CASSLAQGAQYGYTF
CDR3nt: TGCGCCAGCAGCTTGGCACAGGGGGCCCAATATGGCTACACCTTC

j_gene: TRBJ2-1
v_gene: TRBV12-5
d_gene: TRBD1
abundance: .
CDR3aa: CASGPGTGFINEQFF
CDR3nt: TGTGCTAGTGGGCCCGGGACAGGGTTTATCAATGAGCAGTTCTTC

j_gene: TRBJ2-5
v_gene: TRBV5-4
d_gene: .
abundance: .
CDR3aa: CASSSRDKEETQYF
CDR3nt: TGTGCCAGCAGCTCCCGGGACAAGGAAGAGACCCAGTACTTC

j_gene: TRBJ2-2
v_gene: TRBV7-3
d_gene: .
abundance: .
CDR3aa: CASRSTPTNTGELFF
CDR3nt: TGTGCCAGCAGGTCAACCCCTACGAACACCGGGGAGCTGTTTTTT

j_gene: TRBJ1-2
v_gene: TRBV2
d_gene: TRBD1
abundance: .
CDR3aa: CASSSRGQAYGYTF
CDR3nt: TGTGCCAGCAGTTCGAGAGGACAGGCCTATGGCTACACCTTC

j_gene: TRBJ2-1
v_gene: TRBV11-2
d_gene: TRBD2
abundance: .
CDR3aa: CASSSRLAGGNEQFF
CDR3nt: TGTGCCAGCAGCTCCCGACTAGCGGGAGGGAATGAGCAGTTCTTC

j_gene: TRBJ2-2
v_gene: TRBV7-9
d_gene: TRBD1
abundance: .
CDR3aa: CASSLGDRALGELFF
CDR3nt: TGTGCCAGCAGCTTAGGGGACAGGGCTCTCGGGGAGCTGTTTTTT

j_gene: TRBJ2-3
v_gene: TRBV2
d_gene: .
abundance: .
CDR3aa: CASSTPSGTDTQYF
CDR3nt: TGTGCCAGCAGTACTCCTAGCGGCACAGATACGCAGTATTTT

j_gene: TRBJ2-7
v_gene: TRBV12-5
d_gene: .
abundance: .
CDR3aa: CASGLVITPQEQYF
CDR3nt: TGTGCTAGTGGTTTGGTAATAACTCCCCAAGAGCAGTACTTC

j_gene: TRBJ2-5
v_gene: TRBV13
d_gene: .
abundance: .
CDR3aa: CASSVLRDKETQYF
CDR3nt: TGTGCCAGCAGCGTCCTCCGGGACAAGGAGACCCAGTACTTC

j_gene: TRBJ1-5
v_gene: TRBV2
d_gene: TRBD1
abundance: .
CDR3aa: CASTNGQGIQPQHF
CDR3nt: TGTGCCAGCACGAACGGACAGGGGATCCAGCCCCAGCATTTT

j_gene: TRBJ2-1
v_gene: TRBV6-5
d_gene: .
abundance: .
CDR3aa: CASSMNTGTPEQFF
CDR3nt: TGTGCCAGCAGCATGAATACCGGGACTCCAGAGCAGTTCTTC